The 15 T cell receptor beta chains given below trace back to one sample, sequenced in a study of cytomegalovirus exposure and HLA in healthy donors. Clones were sequenced by immunoSEQ multiplex PCR, and TCRdb holds only the in-frame ones, with some missing. The sample shows 180,000 or so clones, approximately 89% of them seen only once. Source material: PBMCs. These receptors originate from a man aged 18 to 29 in good health and CMV-seropositive.

V is TRBV7-3 and J is TRBJ2-1; 9 nucleotides line up with TRBD2. Germline trimming cut 5 bases from V and 2 bases from J; bases unmatched to any gene: 16. The germline CDR1 and CDR2 sequences are SGHTA and FQGTGA. This CDR3 has 19 residues. In nucleotides, the CDR3 is TGTGCCAGCAGCCGGTGGGGGGTGAATAGCGGGAGCACCTACAATGAGCAGTTCTTC. Protein sequence: CASSRWGVNSGSTYNEQFF.

The chain joins TRBV7-9 to TRBJ2-7; TRBD1 agrees at 7 bases. Germline V gives CDR1 SEHNR, CDR2 FQNEAQ (reference sequence). This CDR3 has 12 amino acids. Unmatched junction bases numbered 4, after V lost 5 bases and J lost 6 bases. The CDR3 is CASSPTGPEQYF. CDR3 coding DNA: TGTGCCAGCAGCCCGACAGGGCCCGAGCAGTACTTC. Full variable domain (missing parts from reference TRBV7-9 and TRBJ2-7): DTGVSQNPRHKITKRGQNVTFRCDPISEHNRLYWYRQTLGQGPEFLTYFQNEAQLEKSRLLSDRFSAERPKGSFSTLEIQRTEQGDSAMYLCASSPTGPEQYFGPGTRLTVT.

The chain has TRBV5-1 and TRBJ1-4; no definite D call. Trimming shortened V by 0 bases and J by 0 bases, and 9 bases separated the two germline ends. CDR3 length: 16 amino acids. The V gene's germline CDR1 is SGHRS and CDR2 YFSETQ. CDR3 DNA: TGCGCCAGCAGCTTGGCTGGAGCGACAACTAATGAAAAACTGTTTTTT. It specifies CASSLAGATTNEKLFF.

This chain joins TRBV28 and TRBJ2-7; D is unclear. CDR3 length: 11 amino acids. Trimming stripped 5 bases from V and 7 bases from J, with 9 bases between. Germline lookup yields CDR1 MDHEN and CDR2 SYDVKM. The CDR3 is CASSTTWEQYF. The CDR3 DNA is TGTGCCAGCAGTACCACATGGGAGCAGTACTTC.

V gene TRBV5-6 combines with J gene TRBJ1-5, with TRBD1 as a possible D gene (5 bases). The CDR3 loop spans 16 amino acids. V lost 0 bases, J lost 7 bases, and 17 bases lay in between. The germline V gene encodes CDR1 SGHDT and CDR2 YYEEEE. For the CDR3, the DNA is TGTGCCAGCAGCTTGGGTCTAGGGCAGGGTGAACAGCCCCAGCATTTT. Translating gives CASSLGLGQGEQPQHF.

The chain carries TRBV5-1 and TRBJ2-2, with 8 bases that match TRBD1. Per the germline V gene, CDR1 is SGHRS and CDR2 is YFSETQ. The ends lost 3 bases at V and 2 bases at J; junction bases unmatched: 6. This CDR3 comprises 16 residues. CDR3 residues: CASSSTGQANTGELFF. The CDR3 coding sequence is TGCGCCAGCAGCTCGACGGGACAGGCCAACACCGGGGAGCTGTTTTTT.

V usage is TRBV7-2 and J usage is TRBJ1-5; D unresolved. Between the trimmed V and J ends, which lost 1 base and 3 bases, there was a span of 10 bases. Germline CDR1 SGHTA, CDR2 FQGNSA. The CDR3 has 15 amino acids. The CDR3 protein is CASSLVAGYNQPQHF. The CDR3, as DNA: TGTGCCAGCAGCTTAGTAGCTGGTTACAATCAGCCCCAGCATTTT. Supplemented by reference TRBV7-2 and TRBJ1-5, the full variable domain reads GAGVSQSPSNKVTEKGKDVELRCDPISGHTALYWYRQSLGQGLEFLIYFQGNSAPDKSGLPSDRFSAERTGGSVSTLTIQRTQQEDSAVYLCASSLVAGYNQPQHFGDGTRLSIL.

The genes are TRBV5-1 and TRBJ2-1, with 14 bases aligning to TRBD2. This CDR3 comprises 16 residues. In germline, CDR1 is SGHRS, CDR2 YFSETQ. V lost 3 bases to trimming and J lost 8 bases; unmatched junction nucleotides: 7. The CDR3 bases are TGCGCCAGCAGCTACGCCGGACTAGCGGGGGGTTATGAGCAGTTCTTC. It specifies CASSYAGLAGGYEQFF.

V is TRBV4-1 and J is TRBJ2-7; 7 bases match TRBD1. Germline trimming cut 0 bases from V and 7 bases from J; bases unmatched to any gene: 12. The germline gives CDR1 MGHRA, CDR2 YSYEKL. CDR3 length: 16 amino acids. The CDR3 nucleotides are TGCGCCAGCAGCCAAGATCGGTACAGGGGAAGAGAGGAGCAGTACTTC. Encoded protein: CASSQDRYRGREEQYF.

The rearrangement uses TRBV7-3 and TRBJ1-4; 7 bases are a match to TRBD1. The CDR3 loop spans 13 amino acids. V was pared by 4 bases and J by 7 bases, with 3 bases of the junction left unmatched. From germline, CDR1 is SGHTA and CDR2 FQGTGA. The DNA of the CDR3 is TGTGCCAGCAGCTCCCGACAGGGTGAAAAACTGTTTTTT. Encoded protein: CASSSRQGEKLFF.

Points on this clone: No conserved phenylalanine or tryptophan is present at the end of the CDR3, so a read error is the likely explanation. No DNA is shown, since the ends of the CDR3 on it are uncertain; the CDR3 is the one TCRdb lists. V and J are TRBV29-1 and TRBJ1-1; TRBD1, the table's D call, was not compared with the DNA. Germline V gives CDR1 SQVTM, CDR2 ANQGSEA. Counting both end residues, the CDR3 totals 9 amino acids. The CDR3 is CSVEDRQAL.

CDR3 DNA: TGTGCCAGCAGCGTAGGAGCCAGCGGGGGGGCCGGGGAGACCCAGTACTTC. Amino acid sequence: CASSVGASGGAGETQYF. This chain connects TRBV9 to TRBJ2-5; 10 bases agree with TRBD2. Losses at the gene ends were 0 bases for V and 5 bases for J; bases not matched to a gene: 10. Germline CDR1 reads SGDLS; CDR2 reads YYNGEE. The CDR3 runs 17 residues.

The V and J genes are TRBV5-1 and TRBJ2-7; 12 positions agree with TRBD1. The junction had 4 bases not matched to a gene; V was cut back by 0 bases and J by 6 bases. The CDR3 extends over 15 amino acids. The V gene's germline CDR1 is SGHRS and CDR2 YFSETQ. CDR3 protein: CASSLGGQGALEQYF. The DNA of the CDR3 is TGCGCCAGCAGCTTGGGGGGACAGGGGGCGCTCGAGCAGTACTTC.

The chain joins TRBV7-9 to TRBJ1-2; D is possibly TRBD1 (5 bases). The CDR3 consists of 14 residues. Trimming took off 5 bases at V and 4 bases at J, with 14 bases between the two ends. Looked up from germline, CDR1 is SEHNR and CDR2 is FQNEAQ (reference sequence). The DNA for the CDR3 is TGTGCCAGCAGCCCAGCGGGGGGAATCTATGGCTACACCTTC. Translating gives CASSPAGGIYGYTF.

The rearrangement joins TRBV27 to TRBJ2-3; a weak D match, TRBD2 (6 bases). Germline values: CDR1 MNHEY, CDR2 SMNVEV (reference sequence). The V end was cut by 7 bases, the J end by 5 bases, with 16 bases between. The CDR3 is made up of 14 amino acids. Written as DNA, the CDR3 is TGTGCCAGCACCCCTCGGAGGGGAGAAGATACGCAGTATTTT. Protein sequence: CASTPRRGEDTQYF.